This is a list of T cell receptor beta chains from one sample in a study of T cell responses to AZD1222 COVID-19 vaccine. The table came from immunoSEQ multiplex PCR; TCRdb's copy has only in-frame clones and leaves some out. This table holds about 150,000 clones, 85% to 95% found once. The sequencing used peripheral blood, collected on day 0 of AZD1222 vaccination. The receptors were gathered from an adult in good health. Both conserved end residues are part of each CDR3. The order of the fields is V gene, D gene, clone size, J gene, CDR3 protein, CDR3 DNA. The D gene is left open where the match is weak. Only part of the rows carry a size: once, few, many, or a class if the clone is expanded.

>TRBV7-2|-|-|TRBJ2-3
CASSLGRENVGTQYF
TGTGCCAGCAGCTTAGGAAGAGAGAACGTAGGTACGCAGTATTTT
>TRBV5-1|TRBD1|once|TRBJ1-2
CASSAGVKEGAHGYTF
TGCGCCAGCAGCGCCGGTGTTAAGGAGGGGGCGCATGGCTACACCTTC
>TRBV6-5|TRBD2|-|TRBJ2-3
CAGGLAGVDTQYF
TGTGCCGGAGGACTAGCGGGAGTGGATACGCAGTATTTT
>TRBV10-3|TRBD1|-|TRBJ2-7
CAISLGQGAWNF
TGTGCCATCAGTCTAGGACAGGGGGCTTGGAACTTC
>TRBV3-1/TRBV3-2|-|-|TRBJ1-1
CASSQDRDLNTEAFF
TGTGCCAGCAGCCAAGATAGAGATTTGAACACTGAAGCTTTCTTT
>TRBV30|TRBD1|-|TRBJ2-2
CAWRGTGHTGELFF
TGTGCCTGGAGAGGGACAGGACACACCGGGGAGCTGTTTTTT
>TRBV18|TRBD1|once|TRBJ2-7
CASSPETGVAEQYF
TGTGCCAGCTCACCAGAGACAGGGGTCGCCGAGCAGTACTTC
>TRBV19|TRBD1|-|TRBJ1-1
CASSTDRGHTEAFF
TGTGCCAGTAGTACAGACAGGGGTCACACTGAAGCTTTCTTT
>TRBV5-6|-|-|TRBJ1-5
CASSLSREQPQHF
TGTGCCAGCAGCTTATCCAGGGAACAGCCCCAGCATTTT
>TRBV4-2|-|-|TRBJ1-1
CASSPTTTNTEAFF
TGTGCCAGCAGCCCCACGACAACGAACACTGAAGCTTTCTTT
>TRBV19|-|-|TRBJ1-1
CASSPPGTFNTEAFF
TGTGCCAGTAGTCCCCCTGGCACCTTCAACACTGAAGCTTTCTTT
>TRBV9|-|-|TRBJ1-1
CASSVGFSWNTEAFF
TGTGCCAGCAGCGTAGGGTTCTCCTGGAACACTGAAGCTTTCTTT
>TRBV2|TRBD2|once|TRBJ2-3
CASNDPRTSGRGDTQYF
TGTGCCAGCAACGACCCCAGGACTAGCGGGAGAGGAGATACGCAGTATTTT
>TRBV6-5|-|-|TRBJ2-3
CASSSSRSTDTQYF
-
>TRBV7-3|-|-|TRBJ2-1
CASSLTRLDEQFF
TGTGCCAGCAGCTTAACTCGGTTGGATGAGCAGTTCTTC
>TRBV4-1|-|-|TRBJ2-5
CASSPGGSWIQETQYF
TGCGCCAGCAGCCCCGGAGGTAGCTGGATCCAAGAGACCCAGTACTTC
>TRBV12-5|-|-|TRBJ2-3
CASGLVIGGTDTQYF
TGTGCTAGTGGTTTGGTAATTGGCGGCACAGATACGCAGTATTTT
>TRBV5-1|TRBD2|-|TRBJ2-7
CASSLVPSGTSYEQYF
TGCGCCAGCAGCTTGGTTCCTAGCGGGACTTCCTACGAGCAGTACTTC
>TRBV7-2|TRBD2|-|TRBJ2-7
CASSLGRGGGAYEQYF
TGTGCCAGCAGCTTAGGCCGCGGCGGGGGGGCGTACGAGCAGTACTTC
>TRBV7-3|TRBD1|-|TRBJ1-1
CASSPQATGFGTEAFF
TGTGCCAGCAGCCCCCAAGCGACAGGGTTCGGCACTGAAGCTTTCTTT
>TRBV4-1|-|-|TRBJ2-1
CASSQLKGPIFYNEQFF
TGCGCCAGCAGCCAGCTTAAGGGACCTATTTTTTACAATGAGCAGTTCTTC
>TRBV7-6|TRBD1|-|TRBJ2-5
CASSSSGQGRETQYF
TGTGCCAGCAGCTCCTCGGGACAGGGTAGAGAGACCCAGTACTTC
>TRBV29-1|-|-|TRBJ2-1
CSVEGGGSYNEQFF
TGCAGCGTGGAAGGGGGGGGCTCCTACAATGAGCAGTTCTTC
>TRBV5-1|-|once|TRBJ2-7
CASKDPPGFEQYF
TGCGCCAGCAAGGACCCTCCTGGATTCGAGCAGTACTTC
>TRBV4-1|-|-|TRBJ1-4
CASSKTGTNEKLFF
TGCGCCAGCAGTAAGACAGGAACTAATGAAAAACTGTTTTTT
>TRBV2|TRBD2|-|TRBJ2-7
CASQLAVSYEQYF
TGTGCCAGCCAACTAGCGGTCTCCTACGAGCAGTACTTC
>TRBV18|-|-|TRBJ2-5
CASSPGAEETQYF
TGTGCCAGCTCACCTGGTGCAGAAGAGACCCAGTACTTC
>TRBV4-1|-|-|TRBJ1-1
CASSQGRTEAFF
TGCGCCAGCAGCCAAGGGAGGACTGAAGCTTTCTTT
>TRBV2|-|-|TRBJ2-7
CASSTVIREYEQYF
TGTGCCAGCAGTACCGTAATACGGGAGTACGAGCAGTACTTC
>TRBV2|-|-|TRBJ1-5
CASSSGEGGNQPQHF
TGTGCCAGCAGTTCGGGAGAAGGAGGCAATCAGCCCCAGCATTTT
>TRBV29-1|-|-|TRBJ1-1
CSVRAGNTEAFF
TGCAGCGTTCGCGCGGGAAACACTGAAGCTTTCTTT
>TRBV14|-|once|TRBJ2-3
CASSPRGKTDTQYF
TGTGCCAGCAGTCCCCGCGGGAAGACAGATACGCAGTATTTT
>TRBV19|TRBD1|-|TRBJ1-5
CASSRGQGQQPQHF
TGTGCCAGTAGCCGCGGACAGGGCCAGCAGCCCCAGCATTTT
>TRBV3-1/TRBV3-2|-|-|TRBJ1-2
CASSEDGRYGYTF
TGTGCCAGCAGCGAAGACGGGCGCTATGGCTACACCTTC
>TRBV12-3/TRBV12-4|TRBD1|-|TRBJ2-3
CASSIRQGDTQYF
TGTGCCAGCAGTATAAGACAGGGAGATACGCAGTATTTT
>TRBV6-5|-|-|TRBJ1-6
CASSYSGTPLQPLHF
TGTGCCAGCAGTTACTCTGGGACCCCTCTTCAACCCCTCCACTTT
>TRBV6-4|-|-|TRBJ1-6
CASSDSPQPNSPLHF
TGTGCCAGCAGTGACTCCCCCCAGCCTAATTCACCCCTCCACTTT
>TRBV5-1|TRBD2|few|TRBJ2-6
CASSSLAGAGANVLTF
TGCGCCAGCAGCTCATTAGCGGGAGCTGGGGCCAACGTCCTGACTTTC
>TRBV9|-|-|TRBJ1-1
CASSVAQYTEAFF
TGTGCCAGCAGCGTAGCTCAGTACACTGAAGCTTTCTTT
>TRBV3-1/TRBV3-2|TRBD1|-|TRBJ1-2
CASSLGQYGYTF
TGTGCCAGCAGCCTGGGACAGTATGGCTACACCTTC
>TRBV10-1|-|once|TRBJ2-2
CASSENEIRGELFF
TGCGCCAGCAGTGAGAACGAGATCCGGGGGGAGCTGTTTTTT
>TRBV27|TRBD2|-|TRBJ2-1
CASSTRLAGVNEQFF
TGTGCCAGCAGTACCCGACTAGCGGGAGTCAATGAGCAGTTCTTC
>TRBV5-1|TRBD1|-|TRBJ2-7
CASSLGATGGFYEQYF
TGCGCCAGCAGCTTGGGGGCGACAGGGGGCTTTTACGAGCAGTACTTC
>TRBV9|-|-|TRBJ2-1
CASSVVGHRYNEQFF
TGTGCCAGCAGCGTAGTCGGACACCGTTACAATGAGCAGTTCTTC
>TRBV27|-|-|TRBJ2-7
CASSLSGGGYEQYF
TGTGCCAGCAGTTTATCGGGGGGCGGATACGAGCAGTACTTC
>TRBV4-1|TRBD1|-|TRBJ1-5
CASSSPGQGARQPQHF
TGCGCCAGCAGCTCACCGGGACAGGGGGCCAGGCAGCCCCAGCATTTT
>TRBV11-2|-|-|TRBJ2-7
CASSLDLPQQYF
TGTGCCAGCAGCTTAGACCTCCCCCAGCAGTACTTC
>TRBV5-8|-|-|TRBJ2-5
CASSSGGGSLQETQYF
TGTGCCAGCAGCTCAGGAGGGGGGTCCCTACAAGAGACCCAGTACTTC